This T cell receptor beta chain was captured by sequencing in a study of blood T cell repertoires in COVID-19. Germline V gene lookup returns CDR1 SGDLS and CDR2 YYNGEE. The V end lost 6 bases, the J end lost 5 bases, and 17 bases lay between the germline ends. The CDR3 is made up of 14 amino acids. The table came from immunoSEQ multiplex PCR; TCRdb's copy has only in-frame clones and leaves some out. The repertoire has some 200,000 clones, 86% of them found once; the top ten carry 3% to 4.5%. What was sequenced was PBMCs or T cells enriched from blood (not recorded which). This TCR was recovered from a woman aged 40 to 50 with acute COVID-19. The chain uses TRBV9 and TRBJ2-5, with D perhaps TRBD2 (7 bases). In DNA, the CDR3 is TGTGCCAGCAACGCGGGGGCTACCAGGGAGACCCAGTACTTC. Its translation: CASNAGATRETQYF.